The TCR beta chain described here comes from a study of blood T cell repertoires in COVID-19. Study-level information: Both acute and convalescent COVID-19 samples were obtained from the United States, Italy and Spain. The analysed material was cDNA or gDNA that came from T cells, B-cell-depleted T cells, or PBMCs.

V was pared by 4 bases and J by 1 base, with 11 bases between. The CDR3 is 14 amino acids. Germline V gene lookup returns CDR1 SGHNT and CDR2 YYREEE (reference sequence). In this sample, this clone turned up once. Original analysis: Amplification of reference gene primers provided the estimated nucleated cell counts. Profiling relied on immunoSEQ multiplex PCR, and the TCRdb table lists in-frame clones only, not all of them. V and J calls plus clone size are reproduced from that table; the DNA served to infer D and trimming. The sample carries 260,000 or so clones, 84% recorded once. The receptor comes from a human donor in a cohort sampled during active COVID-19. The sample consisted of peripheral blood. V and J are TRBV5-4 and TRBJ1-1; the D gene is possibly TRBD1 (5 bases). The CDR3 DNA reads TGTGCCAGCAGCGACCTAGGACAGAACACTGAAGCTTTCTTT. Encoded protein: CASSDLGQNTEAFF.